This T cell receptor beta chain was sequenced in a study of blood T cells in healthy people across ages. Study-wide results and limits: While age rose, TCR beta diversity per million T cells dropped in a roughly linear way.

Then a second PCR, running about 7 to 11 cycles, was carried out with a sample-barcoded 5' primer and a J-beta primer mix. TCRdb used MiXCR to reprocess the 5' RACE reads, holding one entry per CDR3 protein. Of approximately 1,000,000 distinct CDR3 sequences in the sample, over 35% are singletons; the top ten hold approximately 17%. A few counts support this clonotype. The antigen is not known. The V gene's germline CDR1 is MNHEY and CDR2 SVGAGI. The germline V and J ends were trimmed by 3 bases and 4 bases, with 11 bases remaining between them. The CDR3 spans 14 residues. The chain combines TRBV6-5 with TRBJ2-3; a possible D gene is TRBD2 (5 bases). This clonotype originated in a woman between 55 and 75 years old in good health. Sequencing used blood. This CDR3 is CASSYDLAPDTQYF. CDR3 sequence (DNA): TGTGCCAGCAGTTATGATCTAGCCCCAGATACGCAGTATTTT.